This record looks at one T cell receptor beta chain sequence and its context. The sample originates from a study of control samples from healthy donors and cancer patients. The CDR3 covers 17 residues. The J segment lost 0 bases and the V segment lost 1 base, leaving 5 bases of the junction unmatched. Germline lookup yields CDR1 KGHDR and CDR2 SFDVKD. Assay used: immunoSEQ multiplex PCR; TCRdb lists only in-frame clones, some missing. Among roughly 170,000 clones, approximately 94% were seen once, and the ten largest hold 1.3% to 1.5%. This TCR was sampled from a woman between 18 and 29 years old in good health. This chain connects TRBV24-1 to TRBJ2-7; 10 bases align to TRBD2. The sample comprised blood. The CDR3 spells CATSDFASGGLSYEQYF. In nucleotides, the CDR3 is TGTGCCACCAGTGATTTCGCTAGCGGGGGCCTCTCCTACGAGCAGTACTTC.